This T cell receptor beta chain appears in the sequencing data of a study of technical replicates of blood from a handful of donors. The CDR3 consists of 15 residues. Trimming removed 5 bases from V and 1 base from J, with 15 bases in between. Per the germline V gene, CDR1 is MNHEY and CDR2 is SVGAGI. Sequenced by immunoSEQ multiplex PCR; TCRdb stores in-frame clones only, minus some. The profile covers tens of thousands of clones, with roughly 92% appearing a single time and around 0.37% taken by the ten largest. The chain links TRBV6-5 to TRBJ2-7; D gene unclear. The receptor comes from a human donor in good health. Sequencing input: T cells isolated from PBMCs. The CDR3 DNA is TGTGCCAGCAGTAGAACTACGTACGGGTCCTACGAGCAGTACTTC. Encoded protein: CASSRTTYGSYEQYF.